A single sample gave rise to the 8 T cell receptor beta chains below, sequenced in a study of CD8+ T cells in alopecia areata. Treatment in this sample: oral pan-JAK inhibitor, 5-10 mg twice daily. Researchers gathered lesional scalp punch biopsies and peripheral blood from patients with alopecia areata. cDNA reverse transcribed from extracted RNA served as the sequencing template. Assay: immunoSEQ multiplex PCR; the TCRdb copy retains only in-frame clones and omits some. The repertoire holds several thousand clones, with around 68% as singletons. The sequencing used skin, collected at week 4, from a patient treated with tofacitinib. These receptors were taken from a human donor with alopecia areata.

The sample holds a few counts of this clone. The DNA of the CDR3 is TGTGCCAGCAGGGAGACTAGCGGGGGACGGCATACGCAGTATTTT. Translated, it gives CASRETSGGRHTQYF. The chain carries TRBV2 and TRBJ2-3; TRBD2 agrees at 12 bases. Germline lookup yields CDR1 SNHLY and CDR2 FYNNEI. The CDR3 contains 15 residues. The ends lost 6 bases at V and 7 bases at J; junction bases unmatched: 8.

This sequence joins TRBV6-1 and TRBJ2-1; the D call may be TRBD1 or TRBD2 (5 bases each). The CDR3 is 13 amino acids. V lost 2 bases to trimming and J lost 9 bases, with 11 bases between them. Germline V CDR1 and CDR2: MNHNS, SASEGT. CDR3 nucleotide sequence: TGTGCCAGCAGTGAATTTAGAGGGGTTGAGCAGTTCTTC. Protein sequence: CASSEFRGVEQFF.

This clone has just a few counts. This rearrangement joins TRBV29-1 to TRBJ2-1, with TRBD2 identical over 9 bases. The V gene's germline CDR1 is SQVTM and CDR2 ANQGSEA. The CDR3 spans 14 residues. The junction had 3 bases not matched to a gene; V was cut back by 4 bases and J by 2 bases. CDR3 coding DNA: TGCAGCGTTGCGACTAGCGGAACCTACAATGAGCAGTTCTTC. Its protein product is CSVATSGTYNEQFF.

V gene TRBV14 combines with J gene TRBJ1-2; 7 nucleotides match TRBD1. The trim removed 4 bases at V and 3 bases at J, leaving 2 bases unmatched. This CDR3 has 13 amino acids. CDR1 and CDR2 from the germline V gene are SGHDN and FVKESK. CDR3 sequence: CASSPGQDYGYTF. In DNA form, the CDR3 reads TGTGCCAGCAGCCCCGGACAGGACTATGGCTACACCTTC.

The rearrangement joins TRBV7-9 to TRBJ2-7; tentatively, D is TRBD1 (6 bases). This CDR3 contains 14 residues. Trimming left V 4 bases short and J 2 bases short, with 12 bases between. Germline CDR1 reads SEHNR; CDR2 reads FQNEAQ (reference sequence). CDR3 DNA: TGTGCCAGCAGCTCCGACAGGCCAGCCTACGAGCAGTACTTC. Protein: CASSSDRPAYEQYF. Full variable domain (outside the CDR3, taken from reference TRBV7-9 and TRBJ2-7): DTGVSQNPRHKITKRGQNVTFRCDPISEHNRLYWYRQTLGQGPEFLTYFQNEAQLEKSRLLSDRFSAERPKGSFSTLEIQRTEQGDSAMYLCASSSDRPAYEQYFGPGTRLTVT.

This clone occurred a few times. This chain links TRBV2 with TRBJ2-6; 9 bases are shared with TRBD1. Looked up from germline, CDR1 is SNHLY and CDR2 is FYNNEI. The CDR3 extends over 16 amino acids. Trimming removed 5 bases from V and 4 bases from J; junction bases left unmatched: 6. DNA for the CDR3: TGTGCCAGCAGTCGACAGGGGGGGAACGGGGCCAACGTCCTGACTTTC. It is translated as CASSRQGGNGANVLTF.

The chain recombines TRBV10-2 with TRBJ2-1; TRBD2 aligns across 7 bases. This CDR3 comprises 14 residues. J gave up 3 bases and V 4 bases, and 3 bases lay outside the gene matches. The germline V gene has CDR1 WSHSY and CDR2 SAAADI. The CDR3 spells CASSGGLVYNEQFF. CDR3 in DNA: TGCGCCAGCAGTGGAGGACTAGTCTACAATGAGCAGTTCTTC.

The chain links TRBV5-5 to TRBJ2-3, with D maybe TRBD2 (5 bases). The germline V gene has CDR1 SGHKS and CDR2 YYEKEE (reference sequence). CDR3 size: 13 residues. V was shortened by 2 bases and J by 6 bases, with 10 bases between the two germline ends. The CDR3 DNA is TGTGCCAGCAGCTTTCCGGGGTCCGATACGCAGTATTTT. Translating it yields CASSFPGSDTQYF.